This T cell receptor beta chain was documented in a study of blood T cell repertoires in COVID-19. Here immunoSEQ multiplex PCR was the method, and the copy in TCRdb shows in-frame clones only, minus some. The sample shows under 250,000 clones, around 81% of them seen only once. V was cut by 5 bases and J by 2 bases, with 19 bases left in between. The CDR3 spans 17 residues. The germline CDR1 and CDR2 sequences are MNHNY and SVGAGI (reference sequence). The clonotype was recovered from a woman in her sixties with acute or convalescent COVID-19. Material for sequencing was peripheral blood. The chain joins TRBV6-6 to TRBJ1-5; a weak D match, TRBD1 (5 bases). The DNA of the CDR3 is TGTGCCAGCAGTCCCGGACACCTGATAGAGGGCAATCAGCCCCAGCATTTT. This codes for CASSPGHLIEGNQPQHF.